This TCR beta chain came from a study of Tregs in tolerant kidney transplant recipients. This CDR3 has 13 amino acids. Trimming shortened V by 3 bases and J by 5 bases, and 8 bases separated the two germline ends. The germline gives CDR1 KGHSH, CDR2 LQKENI. Turning to this clone: From the germline J gene comes the end of the CDR3, since the read stops 3 residues before it.

Here immunoSEQ multiplex PCR was the method, and the copy in TCRdb shows in-frame clones only, minus some. The table counts roughly 50,000 clones; roughly 0.9% lies in the top ten. Thawed PBMCs were FACS-sorted into unstimulated CD4+CD25+CD127- regulatory T cells, CD4+CD25- non-regulatory cells, CD4 and CD8 cells. The source material was CD4+ T cells from blood, sampled before the transplant. The chain links TRBV18 to TRBJ2-1, with D uncertain. This receptor was taken from a human donor who received a combined kidney and bone marrow transplant. The chain's CDR3 is CASSPRTNNEQFF. The DNA read from the CDR3 is TGTGCCAGCTCACCTCGAACTAACAATGAG.